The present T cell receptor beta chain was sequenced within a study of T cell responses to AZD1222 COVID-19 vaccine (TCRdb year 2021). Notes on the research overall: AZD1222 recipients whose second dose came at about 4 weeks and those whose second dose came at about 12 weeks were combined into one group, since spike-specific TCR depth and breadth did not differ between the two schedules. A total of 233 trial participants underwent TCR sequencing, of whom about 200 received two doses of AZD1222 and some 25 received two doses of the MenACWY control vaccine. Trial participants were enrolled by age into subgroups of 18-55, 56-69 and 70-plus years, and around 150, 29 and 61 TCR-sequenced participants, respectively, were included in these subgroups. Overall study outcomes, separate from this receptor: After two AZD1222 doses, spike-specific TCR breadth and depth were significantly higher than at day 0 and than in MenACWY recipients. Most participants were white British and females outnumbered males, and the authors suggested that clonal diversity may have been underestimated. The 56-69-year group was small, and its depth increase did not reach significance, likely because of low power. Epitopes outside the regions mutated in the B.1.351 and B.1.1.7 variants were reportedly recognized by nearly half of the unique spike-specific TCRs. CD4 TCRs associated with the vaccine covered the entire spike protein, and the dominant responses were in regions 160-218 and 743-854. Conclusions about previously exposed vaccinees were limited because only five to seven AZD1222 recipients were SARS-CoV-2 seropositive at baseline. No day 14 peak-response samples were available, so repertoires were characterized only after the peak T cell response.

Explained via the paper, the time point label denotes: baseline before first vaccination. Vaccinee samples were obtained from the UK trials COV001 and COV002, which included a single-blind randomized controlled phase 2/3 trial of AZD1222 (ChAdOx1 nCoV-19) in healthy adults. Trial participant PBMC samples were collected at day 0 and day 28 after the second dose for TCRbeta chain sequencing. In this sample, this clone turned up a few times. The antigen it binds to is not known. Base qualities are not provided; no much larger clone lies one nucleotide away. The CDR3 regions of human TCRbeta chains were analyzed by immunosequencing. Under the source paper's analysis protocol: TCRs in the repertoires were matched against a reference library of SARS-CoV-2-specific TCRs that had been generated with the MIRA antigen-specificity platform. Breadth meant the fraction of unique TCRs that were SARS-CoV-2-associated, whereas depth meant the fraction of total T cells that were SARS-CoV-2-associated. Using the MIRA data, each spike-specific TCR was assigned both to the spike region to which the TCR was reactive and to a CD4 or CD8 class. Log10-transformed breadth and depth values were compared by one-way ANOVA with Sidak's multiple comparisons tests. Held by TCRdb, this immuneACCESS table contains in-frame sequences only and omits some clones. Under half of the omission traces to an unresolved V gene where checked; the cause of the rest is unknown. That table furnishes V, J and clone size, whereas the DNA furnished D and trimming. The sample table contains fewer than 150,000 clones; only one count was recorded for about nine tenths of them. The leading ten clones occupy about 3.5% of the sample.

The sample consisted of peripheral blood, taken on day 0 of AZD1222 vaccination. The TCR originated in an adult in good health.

The CDR3 reads as follows: CASSLAAGARSGANVLTF. The DNA is as follows: TGCGCCAGCAGCTTGGCCGCGGGGGCCCGCTCTGGGGCCAACGTCCTGACTTTC. The sequence joins TRBV5-1 to TRBJ2-6, with TRBD2 as a weak D call on 7 bases. The germline ends are 13 bases apart after V is trimmed by 0 bases and J by 0 bases. The CDR3 measures 18 amino acids from cysteine to phenylalanine. Only CDR3 DNA remains: 54 bases, in frame from the first base. The germline V gene specifies SGHRS as CDR1 and YFSETQ as CDR2.